A selection of T cell receptor beta chains follows, all from one sample in a study of T cell changes during pregnancy in multiple sclerosis. Here immunoSEQ multiplex PCR was the method, and the copy in TCRdb shows in-frame clones only, minus some. This sample carries about 43,000 clones, approximately 87% of them seen once, and the ten largest clones take 4.7%. The sequences come from peripheral blood, collected in the second trimester of pregnancy. Receptors originate from a female donor in good health, enrolled as a control in a pregnancy study. CDR3s include the opening cysteine and the closing phenylalanine or tryptophan. D genes are given only for firm matches. The size field is filled for only some rows; it gives once, few, many or a size class.

d_gene: TRBD1; abundance: -; j_gene: TRBJ1-5; v_gene: TRBV7-2; CDR3aa: CASSLASTGGAQPQHF; CDR3nt: TGTGCCAGCAGCTTAGCGTCGACAGGGGGAGCACAGCCCCAGCATTTT
d_gene: -; abundance: -; j_gene: TRBJ2-2; v_gene: TRBV4-3; CDR3aa: CASSQELLQAVGELFF; CDR3nt: TGCGCCAGCAGCCAAGAGCTTCTACAAGCGGTCGGGGAGCTGTTTTTT
d_gene: TRBD1; abundance: -; j_gene: TRBJ1-2; v_gene: TRBV18; CDR3aa: CASSPRQGANYGYTF; CDR3nt: TGTGCCAGCTCCCCCCGACAGGGGGCTAACTATGGCTACACCTTC
d_gene: -; abundance: -; j_gene: TRBJ1-1; v_gene: TRBV7-9; CDR3aa: CASSSLEGGSMNTEAFF; CDR3nt: TGTGCCAGCAGCTCCCTAGAGGGCGGGTCTATGAACACTGAAGCTTTCTTT
d_gene: TRBD2; abundance: once; j_gene: TRBJ2-1; v_gene: TRBV27; CDR3aa: CASSLSAGERNDEQFF; CDR3nt: TGTGCCAGCAGTTTATCCGCGGGAGAGAGGAACGATGAGCAGTTCTTC
d_gene: -; abundance: -; j_gene: TRBJ2-3; v_gene: TRBV19; CDR3aa: CATNKGVGTDTQYF; CDR3nt: TGTGCCACTAATAAGGGGGTCGGCACAGATACGCAGTATTTT
d_gene: TRBD1; abundance: -; j_gene: TRBJ1-1; v_gene: TRBV5-8; CDR3aa: CASSGRDSNTEAFF; CDR3nt: TGTGCCAGCAGCGGCCGGGACAGCAACACTGAAGCTTTCTTT
d_gene: TRBD2; abundance: -; j_gene: TRBJ2-5; v_gene: TRBV13; CDR3aa: CASSFRLLAGGRQETQYF; CDR3nt: TGTGCCAGCAGTTTCCGGCTACTAGCGGGGGGGCGTCAAGAGACCCAGTACTTC
d_gene: TRBD2; abundance: -; j_gene: TRBJ2-2; v_gene: TRBV7-2; CDR3aa: CASSLGGLAGITGELFF; CDR3nt: TGTGCCAGCAGCTTAGGGGGACTAGCGGGTATTACCGGGGAGCTGTTTTTT
d_gene: TRBD1; abundance: -; j_gene: TRBJ1-1; v_gene: TRBV28; CDR3aa: CASSGGQGATEAFF; CDR3nt: TGTGCCAGCAGTGGGGGGCAGGGGGCGACTGAAGCTTTCTTT
d_gene: -; abundance: -; j_gene: TRBJ2-5; v_gene: TRBV11-2; CDR3aa: CASSATQGSSILETQYF; CDR3nt: TGTGCCAGCAGCGCAACCCAGGGGAGTTCAATTCTAGAGACCCAGTACTTC
d_gene: -; abundance: -; j_gene: TRBJ2-2; v_gene: TRBV7-8; CDR3aa: CASSSYEGITGELFF; CDR3nt: TGTGCCAGCAGTAGCTACGAGGGTATCACCGGGGAGCTGTTTTTT
d_gene: -; abundance: few; j_gene: TRBJ1-1; v_gene: TRBV4-3; CDR3aa: CASSQGMGDLNTEAFF; CDR3nt: TGCGCCAGCAGCCAAGGGATGGGGGACTTAAACACTGAAGCTTTCTTT
d_gene: -; abundance: -; j_gene: TRBJ2-1; v_gene: TRBV5-4; CDR3aa: CASSLGGQITYNEQFF; CDR3nt: TGTGCCAGCAGCTTGGGCGGGCAGATCACCTACAATGAGCAGTTCTTC
d_gene: TRBD1; abundance: -; j_gene: TRBJ1-5; v_gene: TRBV6-1; CDR3aa: CASSEGPQGDLNQPQHF; CDR3nt: TGTGCCAGCAGTGAAGGACCTCAGGGGGACTTGAATCAGCCCCAGCATTTT
d_gene: TRBD2; abundance: -; j_gene: TRBJ2-1; v_gene: TRBV10-3; CDR3aa: CAISETSGLSSYNEQFF; CDR3nt: TGTGCCATCAGTGAGACTAGCGGGTTAAGCTCCTACAATGAGCAGTTCTTC
d_gene: TRBD1; abundance: -; j_gene: TRBJ1-1; v_gene: TRBV9; CDR3aa: CASSPWTGGLNTEAFF; CDR3nt: TGTGCCAGCAGCCCATGGACAGGGGGCCTGAACACTGAAGCTTTCTTT
d_gene: -; abundance: -; j_gene: TRBJ1-4; v_gene: TRBV9; CDR3aa: CASSVDRENNEKLFF; CDR3nt: TGTGCCAGCAGCGTAGACAGGGAGAATAATGAAAAACTGTTTTTT
d_gene: TRBD1; abundance: -; j_gene: TRBJ2-3; v_gene: TRBV5-1; CDR3aa: CASSRGQGTDTQYF; CDR3nt: TGCGCCAGCAGCCGGGGACAGGGCACAGATACGCAGTATTTT
d_gene: TRBD1; abundance: -; j_gene: TRBJ1-1; v_gene: TRBV27; CDR3aa: CASRLFLGTGEAFF; CDR3nt: TGTGCCAGCCGACTATTTCTCGGGACAGGGGAAGCTTTCTTT
d_gene: -; abundance: -; j_gene: TRBJ2-3; v_gene: TRBV5-6; CDR3aa: CASSLPSRSTDTQYF; CDR3nt: TGTGCCAGCAGCTTGCCTAGCAGGAGCACAGATACGCAGTATTTT
d_gene: TRBD1; abundance: -; j_gene: TRBJ1-2; v_gene: TRBV27; CDR3aa: CASRGTVLSYGYTF; CDR3nt: TGTGCCAGCAGAGGGACAGTCCTATCCTATGGCTACACCTTC
d_gene: -; abundance: -; j_gene: TRBJ1-1; v_gene: TRBV27; CDR3aa: CASSSASRTENTEAFF; CDR3nt: TGTGCCAGCAGTTCCGCATCCCGGACAGAGAACACTGAAGCTTTCTTT
d_gene: TRBD1; abundance: once; j_gene: TRBJ1-2; v_gene: TRBV27; CDR3aa: CASSATGVANYGYTF; CDR3nt: TGTGCCAGCAGTGCCACAGGGGTAGCTAACTATGGCTACACCTTC
d_gene: -; abundance: -; j_gene: TRBJ1-2; v_gene: TRBV5-1; CDR3aa: CASSLDRLYGYTF; CDR3nt: TGCGCCAGCAGCTTAGACAGGCTCTATGGCTACACCTTC
d_gene: -; abundance: -; j_gene: TRBJ2-1; v_gene: TRBV19; CDR3aa: CASSIGRTEQFF; CDR3nt: TGTGCCAGTAGTATTGGGAGAACCGAGCAGTTCTTC
d_gene: -; abundance: -; j_gene: TRBJ2-2; v_gene: TRBV9; CDR3aa: CASSALAGELFF; CDR3nt: TGTGCCAGCAGCGCCCTAGCCGGGGAGCTGTTTTTT
d_gene: -; abundance: -; j_gene: TRBJ1-2; v_gene: TRBV2; CDR3aa: CASIYDPAGSGYTF; CDR3nt: TGTGCCAGCATTTATGATCCTGCGGGCTCTGGCTACACCTTC
d_gene: -; abundance: -; j_gene: TRBJ2-3; v_gene: TRBV7-6; CDR3aa: CASAASTDTQYF; CDR3nt: TGTGCCAGCGCGGCTAGCACAGATACGCAGTATTTT
d_gene: TRBD2; abundance: -; j_gene: TRBJ2-5; v_gene: TRBV30; CDR3aa: CAWAGTSLETQYF; CDR3nt: TGTGCCTGGGCCGGGACTAGCTTAGAGACCCAGTACTTC
d_gene: -; abundance: -; j_gene: TRBJ2-3; v_gene: TRBV13; CDR3aa: CASSLGRRLGQSTDTQYF; CDR3nt: TGTGCCAGCAGCTTAGGTCGGCGACTAGGACAATCAACAGATACGCAGTATTTT
d_gene: TRBD1; abundance: -; j_gene: TRBJ1-5; v_gene: TRBV18; CDR3aa: CASSRDRDSNQPQHF; CDR3nt: TGTGCCAGCTCACGAGACAGGGATAGCAATCAGCCCCAGCATTTT
d_gene: TRBD1; abundance: few; j_gene: TRBJ1-2; v_gene: TRBV18; CDR3aa: CASSPPGTGGYGYTF; CDR3nt: TGTGCCAGCTCACCCCCCGGGACAGGGGGCTATGGCTACACCTTC
d_gene: -; abundance: once; j_gene: TRBJ2-7; v_gene: TRBV10-1; CDR3aa: CASSEQGQYEQYF; CDR3nt: TGCGCCAGCAGTGAGCAGGGGCAGTACGAGCAGTACTTC
d_gene: -; abundance: -; j_gene: TRBJ2-6; v_gene: TRBV15; CDR3aa: CATSRGRGLGSGANVLTF; CDR3nt: TGTGCCACCAGCAGGGGGAGGGGGTTAGGGTCCGGGGCCAACGTCCTGACTTTC
d_gene: -; abundance: -; j_gene: TRBJ2-3; v_gene: TRBV2; CDR3aa: CASSAGNTEDTQYF; CDR3nt: TGTGCCAGCAGCGCGGGGAACACGGAGGATACGCAGTATTTT
d_gene: -; abundance: -; j_gene: TRBJ1-2; v_gene: TRBV6-5; CDR3aa: CASNSASGGYTF; CDR3nt: TGTGCCAGCAACTCAGCGTCCGGCGGCTACACCTTC
d_gene: TRBD1; abundance: once; j_gene: TRBJ2-7; v_gene: TRBV6-1; CDR3aa: CASSALGQGGYEQYF; CDR3nt: TGTGCCAGCAGTGCCTTGGGACAGGGGGGGTACGAGCAGTACTTC
d_gene: -; abundance: -; j_gene: TRBJ2-1; v_gene: TRBV7-8; CDR3aa: CASSLKPTSSYNEQFF; CDR3nt: TGTGCCAGCAGCTTAAAACCCACGAGCTCCTACAATGAGCAGTTCTTC
d_gene: -; abundance: -; j_gene: TRBJ1-4; v_gene: TRBV30; CDR3aa: CAWRGPGGSANEKLFF; CDR3nt: TGTGCCTGGAGGGGACCGGGGGGATCGGCTAATGAAAAACTGTTTTTT
d_gene: -; abundance: once; j_gene: TRBJ2-1; v_gene: TRBV9; CDR3aa: CASTKPGLKPPSYNEQFF; CDR3nt: TGTGCCAGCACCAAACCGGGACTGAAGCCCCCATCCTACAATGAGCAGTTCTTC
d_gene: TRBD2; abundance: -; j_gene: TRBJ2-1; v_gene: TRBV5-6; CDR3aa: CASALGLAGSYNEQFF; CDR3nt: TGTGCCAGCGCCCTGGGGCTAGCGGGATCCTACAATGAGCAGTTCTTC
d_gene: -; abundance: -; j_gene: TRBJ2-2; v_gene: TRBV30; CDR3aa: CAWSWRGQYTGELFF; CDR3nt: TGTGCCTGGAGTTGGCGGGGGCAATACACCGGGGAGCTGTTTTTT
d_gene: -; abundance: once; j_gene: TRBJ2-5; v_gene: TRBV4-1; CDR3aa: CASSQDLAGLRETQYF; CDR3nt: TGCGCCAGCAGCCAAGATTTGGCAGGGCTCAGGGAGACCCAGTACTTC
d_gene: -; abundance: -; j_gene: TRBJ1-1; v_gene: TRBV30; CDR3aa: CACRQVNTEAFF; CDR3nt: TGTGCCTGTCGACAGGTCAACACTGAAGCTTTCTTT
d_gene: TRBD1; abundance: -; j_gene: TRBJ2-7; v_gene: TRBV5-5; CDR3aa: CASSNRGQVYEQYF; CDR3nt: TGTGCCAGCTCCAACAGGGGGCAAGTCTACGAGCAGTACTTC
d_gene: -; abundance: -; j_gene: TRBJ2-3; v_gene: TRBV4-1; CDR3aa: CASSRPGSDTQYF; CDR3nt: TGCGCCAGCAGCCGCCCAGGGTCAGATACGCAGTATTTT
d_gene: -; abundance: -; j_gene: TRBJ1-5; v_gene: TRBV18; CDR3aa: CASSPPLQNNQPQHF; CDR3nt: TGTGCCAGCTCACCACCTTTACAGAACAATCAGCCCCAGCATTTT
d_gene: TRBD1; abundance: -; j_gene: TRBJ1-2; v_gene: TRBV19; CDR3aa: CASSVGTANYGYTF; CDR3nt: TGTGCCAGTAGTGTCGGGACAGCAAACTATGGCTACACCTTC
d_gene: -; abundance: -; j_gene: TRBJ2-2; v_gene: TRBV27; CDR3aa: CASSLARGTGELFF; CDR3nt: TGTGCCAGCAGCTTAGCCCGAGGGACCGGGGAGCTGTTTTTT
d_gene: -; abundance: -; j_gene: TRBJ1-2; v_gene: TRBV19; CDR3aa: CASRWQGRDYGYTF; CDR3nt: TGTGCCAGTAGATGGCAGGGAAGGGACTATGGCTACACCTTC
d_gene: -; abundance: -; j_gene: TRBJ2-7; v_gene: TRBV11-2; CDR3aa: CASSQVTGSLYEQYF; CDR3nt: TGTGCCAGCAGCCAAGTTACAGGGTCCCTCTACGAGCAGTACTTC
d_gene: -; abundance: -; j_gene: TRBJ2-7; v_gene: TRBV7-8; CDR3aa: CASSLRGAANSYEQYF; CDR3nt: TGTGCCAGCAGCTTACGGGGAGCGGCCAACTCCTACGAGCAGTACTTC
d_gene: TRBD2; abundance: -; j_gene: TRBJ2-7; v_gene: TRBV6-1; CDR3aa: CASSAGGRSSYEQYF; CDR3nt: TGTGCCAGCAGTGCTGGCGGGAGGTCCTCCTACGAGCAGTACTTC